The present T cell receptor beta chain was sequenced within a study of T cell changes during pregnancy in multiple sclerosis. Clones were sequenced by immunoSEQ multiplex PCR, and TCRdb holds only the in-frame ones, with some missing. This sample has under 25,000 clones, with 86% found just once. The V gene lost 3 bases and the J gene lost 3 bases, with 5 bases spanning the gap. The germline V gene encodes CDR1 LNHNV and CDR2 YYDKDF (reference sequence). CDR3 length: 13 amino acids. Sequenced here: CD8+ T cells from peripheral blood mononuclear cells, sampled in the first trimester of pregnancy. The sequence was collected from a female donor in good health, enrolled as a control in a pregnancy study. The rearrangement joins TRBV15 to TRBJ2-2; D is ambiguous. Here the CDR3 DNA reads TGTGCCACCAGCAGCCATGACACCGGGGAGCTGTTTTTT. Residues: CATSSHDTGELFF.